The 25 T cell receptor beta chains listed next were all sequenced from one sample in a study of identical twins. Via MiXCR, TCRdb re-called the 5' RACE reads, giving one row per CDR3 protein. The table includes hundreds of thousands of distinct CDR3 sequences, 18% detected once. The sample was also reused in another study, on T cells expressing NK-cell markers.

Sample: PBMCs. The receptors here all came from a woman under 30 in good health.

The J gene is TRBJ2-2, the V gene TRBV19; a possible D gene is TRBD2 (5 bases). Germline values: CDR1 LNHDA, CDR2 SQIVND (reference sequence). Trimming took off 6 bases at V and 0 bases at J, with 5 bases between the two ends. The CDR3 contains 13 residues. This CDR3 reads CASRLANTGELFF. The CDR3 nucleotides are TGTGCCAGTAGACTAGCGAACACCGGGGAGCTGTTTTTT.

The rearrangement joins TRBV3-1 to TRBJ2-7, with D maybe TRBD2 (5 bases). This CDR3 contains 14 residues. From germline, CDR1 is LGHDT and CDR2 YNNKEL (reference sequence). The V gene lost 0 bases and the J gene lost 7 bases, with 13 bases spanning the gap. CDR3 DNA sequence: TGTGCCAGCAGCCAAGATAACACCCCGGGAGAGCAGTACTTC. It specifies CASSQDNTPGEQYF.

This chain joins TRBV20-1 and TRBJ2-7; 9 bases fit TRBD2. CDR3 size: 17 residues. CDR1 is DFQATT and CDR2 is SNEGSKA in the germline V gene (reference sequence). V shed 1 base, J shed 2 bases, and the junction held 12 bases outside the gene matches. The CDR3 loop reads CSARGGLAGTPTYEQYF. The DNA for the CDR3 is TGCAGTGCTAGAGGTGGGCTAGCGGGGACCCCAACCTACGAGCAGTACTTC.

This clonotype has only a few counts. The chain links TRBV20-1 to TRBJ2-3; no clear D. Trimming pared 3 bases from V and 0 bases from J, leaving 7 bases between. Germline lookup yields CDR1 DFQATT and CDR2 SNEGSKA (reference sequence). CDR3 size: 13 residues. The CDR3 DNA follows: TGCAGTGCTAGCCCAACTAGCACAGATACGCAGTATTTT. It is translated as CSASPTSTDTQYF.

This clonotype was picked up a small number of times. The chain links TRBV7-9 to TRBJ2-7; 12 bases line up with TRBD2. Germline CDR1 SEHNR, CDR2 FQNEAQ (reference sequence). The trim removed 3 bases at V and 4 bases at J, leaving 7 bases unmatched. This CDR3 is 16 amino acids long. The CDR3, as DNA: TGTGCCAGCAGCTTGGGCAGACTAGCGGGAGAGTACGAGCAGTACTTC. The encoded protein is CASSLGRLAGEYEQYF.

This clonotype occurred a few times. The chain employs TRBV5-5 and TRBJ2-5, with D perhaps TRBD2 (6 bases). The CDR3 sequence is 14 residues long. Trimming pared 4 bases from V and 7 bases from J, leaving 17 bases between. The V gene's germline CDR1 is SGHKS and CDR2 YYEKEE (reference sequence). The CDR3 loop is CASSPDGAAGTQYF. The CDR3 nucleotides are TGTGCCAGCAGCCCCGATGGGGCAGCGGGGACCCAGTACTTC. The complete variable domain, with remaining parts taken from reference TRBV5-5 and TRBJ2-5, reads DAGVTQSPTHLIKTRGQQVTLRCSPISGHKSVSWYQQVLGQGPQFIFQYYEKEERGRGNFPDRFSARQFPNYSSELNVNALLLGDSALYLCASSPDGAAGTQYFGPGTRLLVL.

J is TRBJ2-7 and V is TRBV3-1, with D unclear. Germline assignment: CDR1 LGHDT and CDR2 YNNKEL (reference sequence). This CDR3 has 15 residues. V lost 0 bases, J lost 0 bases, and 9 bases lay in between. CDR3 nucleotide sequence: TGTGCCAGCAGCCAAGACTCGCGGTTCTCCTACGAGCAGTACTTC. Its protein is CASSQDSRFSYEQYF.

This clonotype occurred many times. The gene calls are TRBV12-3 or TRBV12-4 and TRBJ2-3, with 7 bases aligning to TRBD2. V was clipped by 6 bases and J by 0 bases; unmatched bases: 6. The CDR3 is 15 residues long. CDR3 amino acids: CASSPTSDSTDTQYF. In nucleotides, the CDR3 is TGTGCCAGCAGCCCAACTAGCGATAGCACAGATACGCAGTATTTT.

This clonotype was counted many times. The V call is TRBV27, the J call TRBJ2-7; D remains unclear. Germline CDR1 MNHEY, CDR2 SMNVEV (reference sequence). The CDR3 covers 13 residues. The V end lost 2 bases, the J end lost 4 bases, and 9 bases lay between the germline ends. In nucleotides, the CDR3 is TGTGCCAGCAGTTTAGGGCCCGTATACGAGCAGTACTTC. This codes for CASSLGPVYEQYF.

The gene calls are TRBV19 and TRBJ2-7; D uncertain. CDR1 LNHDA and CDR2 SQIVND come from the germline V gene (reference sequence). V lost 3 bases, J lost 5 bases, and 8 bases lay in between. The CDR3 consists of 12 residues. The chain's CDR3 is CASSMHRNEQYF. CDR3 DNA: TGTGCCAGTAGTATGCATCGGAACGAGCAGTACTTC.

The chain carries TRBV4-2 and TRBJ1-2; 8 positions match TRBD1. The J segment lost 0 bases and the V segment lost 5 bases, leaving 5 bases of the junction unmatched. The length of the CDR3 is 15 residues. Germline V gives CDR1 LGHNA, CDR2 YNFKEQ. Here the CDR3 reads CASSKGQDPNYGYTF. DNA of the CDR3: TGTGCCAGCAGCAAGGGACAGGATCCTAACTATGGCTACACCTTC.

This clonotype appeared a few times. This chain joins TRBV20-1 and TRBJ2-5; 11 bases are a match to TRBD2. With V trimmed by 5 bases and J by 4 bases, 0 bases remained unmatched. The CDR3 spans 12 residues. CDR1 is DFQATT and CDR2 is SNEGSKA in the germline V gene (reference sequence). This CDR3 is CSAGTSGETQYF. For the CDR3, the DNA is TGCAGTGCTGGGACTAGCGGAGAGACCCAGTACTTC.

There are a few counts of this clonotype. The chain carries TRBV7-2 and TRBJ2-1; 10 nucleotides match TRBD2. Germline values: CDR1 SGHTA, CDR2 FQGNSA. Losses at the gene ends were 1 base for V and 2 bases for J; bases not matched to a gene: 2. The CDR3 has 16 residues. The CDR3 DNA follows: TGTGCCAGCAGCTTAGATAGCGGGAGGACCTACAATGAGCAGTTCTTC. Translated: CASSLDSGRTYNEQFF.

The chain carries TRBV20-1 and TRBJ2-1; D is uncertain. The CDR3 spans 14 residues. Trimming removed 5 bases at V and 0 bases at J, with 11 bases between. Germline lookup yields CDR1 DFQATT and CDR2 SNEGSKA (reference sequence). This CDR3 is CSARGQSSYNEQFF. The CDR3 DNA reads as TGCAGTGCTCGAGGCCAGAGCTCCTACAATGAGCAGTTCTTC.

The V and J genes are TRBV11-3 and TRBJ2-3; the match to TRBD2 covers 9 bases. The CDR3 totals 14 residues. With V trimmed by 5 bases and J by 2 bases, 2 bases remained unmatched. Germline V gives CDR1 SGHNT, CDR2 YENEEA. Here the CDR3 reads CASSKRGATDTQYF. DNA for the CDR3: TGTGCCAGCAGCAAGCGGGGGGCCACAGATACGCAGTATTTT.

This clonotype was seen a few times. The chain joins TRBV5-1 to TRBJ2-6, with D possibly called TRBD1 or TRBD2 (6 bases each). V was trimmed by 0 bases and J by 4 bases, leaving 11 bases between them. The CDR3 consists of 16 residues. The germline gives CDR1 SGHRS, CDR2 YFSETQ. This CDR3 is CASSLDGGSGANVLTF. DNA of the CDR3: TGCGCCAGCAGCTTGGACGGGGGCTCGGGGGCCAACGTCCTGACTTTC.

The chain joins TRBV15 to TRBJ1-5; possibly TRBD1 for D (5 bases). Germline CDR1 reads LNHNV; CDR2 reads YYDKDF (reference sequence). The CDR3 loop spans 16 amino acids. The ends were cut back, 2 bases at V and 2 bases at J, with 13 bases in the middle. The CDR3 nucleotides are TGTGCCACCAGCAGACCCAGGGTAGGGGGCAATCAGCCCCAGCATTTT. Its translation: CATSRPRVGGNQPQHF.

The V and J genes are TRBV20-1 and TRBJ2-1; D ambiguous. Trimming took 6 bases from V and 3 from J, leaving 15 bases between them. The V gene's germline CDR1 is DFQATT and CDR2 SNEGSKA (reference sequence). This CDR3 has 14 residues. CDR3 sequence (DNA): TGCAGTGCCCCTCGCAGCCGCAACTACAATGAGCAGTTCTTC. It translates to CSAPRSRNYNEQFF.

This clonotype was counted a few times. This chain uses TRBV7-9 with TRBJ2-7; a weak D match, TRBD1 (5 bases). Germline lookup yields CDR1 SEHNR and CDR2 FQNEAQ (reference sequence). Trimming left V 7 bases short and J 7 bases short, with 17 bases between. The CDR3 has 13 residues. The CDR3 nucleotides are TGTGCCAGCACCTCTCCCCAGGGTCGGGAGCAGTACTTC. Amino acid sequence: CASTSPQGREQYF.

The genes are TRBV25-1 and TRBJ1-4; 8 positions match TRBD1. Germline CDR1 and CDR2: MGHDK and SYGVNS. J was trimmed by 7 bases and V by 4 bases; bases with no gene match: 5. The CDR3 loop spans 14 amino acids. The CDR3, as DNA: TGTGCCAGCAGTGTGACAGGGGCGGGTGAAAAACTGTTTTTT. It is translated as CASSVTGAGEKLFF.

This clonotype came up a few times. The rearrangement uses TRBV29-1 and TRBJ1-1; D unclear. Germline V gene lookup returns CDR1 SQVTM and CDR2 ANQGSEA. V lost 7 bases, J lost 4 bases, and 13 bases lay in between. The CDR3 loop spans 12 amino acids. In DNA form, the CDR3 reads TGCAGCGCTGTACGGGCTGGCACTGAAGCTTTCTTT. It yields the protein CSAVRAGTEAFF.

The chain couples TRBV5-1 to TRBJ2-5; 11 nucleotides agree with TRBD2. Trimming cost V 4 bases and J 5 bases; bases outside gene matches: 7. Germline V lookup: CDR1 SGHRS, CDR2 YFSETQ. The CDR3 has 15 residues. CDR3 residues: CASSPTSGVKETQYF. DNA of the CDR3: TGCGCCAGCAGCCCGACTAGCGGGGTGAAGGAGACCCAGTACTTC.

The chain links TRBV10-3 to TRBJ1-1; TRBD1 aligns across 7 bases. The junction had 5 bases not matched to a gene; V was cut back by 7 bases and J by 3 bases. The germline gives CDR1 ENHRY, CDR2 SYGVKD. The CDR3 extends over 13 amino acids. The CDR3: CAITATGDTEAFF. CDR3 coding DNA: TGTGCCATCACTGCTACAGGGGACACTGAAGCTTTCTTT.

The chain is built from TRBV7-6 and TRBJ2-1; TRBD2 aligns across 11 bases. Looked up from germline, CDR1 is SGHVS and CDR2 is FNYEAQ. The CDR3 has 17 amino acids. Trimming at V came to 1 base and at J to 6 bases, leaving 8 bases not matched to a gene. For the CDR3, the DNA is TGTGCCAGCAGCTTAGTTACTAGCGGGAGTCAGGGCAATGAGCAGTTCTTC. This codes for CASSLVTSGSQGNEQFF. The whole variable domain, remainder taken from reference TRBV7-6 and TRBJ2-1, is GAGVSQSPRYKVTKRGQDVALRCDPISGHVSLYWYRQALGQGPEFLTYFNYEAQQDKSGLPNDRFSAERPEGSISTLTIQRTEQRDSAMYRCASSLVTSGSQGNEQFFGPGTRLTVL.

V and J are TRBV7-9 and TRBJ2-1; 8 bases are a match to TRBD2. The trim removed 4 bases at V and 4 bases at J, leaving 9 bases unmatched. The CDR3 has 16 amino acids. CDR1 is SEHNR, CDR2 FQNEAQ, per germline (reference sequence). The CDR3 is CASSSTSGGKYNEQFF. The CDR3 DNA follows: TGTGCCAGCAGCTCGACAAGCGGGGGTAAATACAATGAGCAGTTCTTC.